This T cell receptor beta chain was recorded in a study of shared clonotypes between healthy human individuals. Per the original data handling: From ImmunoSEQ came sequences covering only the junction and carrying no quality scores, so filtering differed. Sequencing used immunoSEQ multiplex PCR; TCRdb keeps in-frame clones, though not all of them. That table gives V, J and clone size, and the DNA gave D and trimming. The table has about 580,000 clones, 95% to 98% seen once. Germline values: CDR1 ENHRY, CDR2 SYGVKD. This CDR3 has 18 amino acids. Trimming removed 0 bases from V and 1 base from J, with 18 bases in between. CD45RO-negative, CCR7-selected cells formed the naive CD8 fraction, which excluded terminally differentiated effector memory CD45RA+ cells.

The source of this sequence is a man aged 25 to 40 in good health. V usage is TRBV10-3 and J usage is TRBJ2-5; D may be TRBD1 (6 bases). The sequencing input was naive CD8+ T cells sorted from blood. The CDR3 spells CAISESRQETGTQETQYF. The CDR3 DNA follows: TGTGCCATCAGTGAGTCGAGACAGGAGACTGGAACCCAAGAGACCCAGTACTTC.